Below, 24 T cell receptor beta chains from the same sample are listed, as sequenced in a study of cytomegalovirus exposure and HLA in healthy donors. TCRdb's copy holds only in-frame clones and misses some; the assay was immunoSEQ multiplex PCR. The sample lists roughly 250,000 clones, approximately 84% occurring once. The sequenced material came from PBMCs. These receptors all come from a woman aged 25 to 39 in good health and CMV-seropositive.

The chain recombines TRBV7-7 with TRBJ2-5, with D unclear. The germline V and J ends were trimmed by 6 bases and 3 bases, with 11 bases remaining between them. The CDR3 spans 13 residues. Germline V gene sequence: CDR1 SSHAT, CDR2 FNYEAQ (reference sequence). DNA of the CDR3: TGTGCCAGCAGTTTGGGCCAGAAAGAGACCCAGTACTTC. Translating gives CASSLGQKETQYF. The whole variable domain, remainder taken from reference TRBV7-7 and TRBJ2-5, is GAGVSQSPRYKVTKRGQDVTLRCDPISSHATLYWYQQALGQGPEFLTYFNYEAQPDKSGLPSDRFSAERPEGSISTLTIQRTEQRDSAMYRCASSLGQKETQYFGPGTRLLVL.

Only a few counts were recorded for this clone. The J gene is TRBJ2-7, the V gene TRBV18, with 7 bases matching TRBD1. The J segment lost 11 bases and the V segment lost 5 bases, leaving 9 bases of the junction unmatched. Per germline, CDR1 KGHSH and CDR2 LQKENI. This CDR3 has 12 amino acids. CDR3 protein: CASSTPDRVKYF. In DNA form, the CDR3 reads TGTGCCAGCTCAACCCCTGACAGGGTCAAGTACTTC.

As DNA, the CDR3 is TGTGCCAGCAGTTTACGTTACTCCGGGACAGGGGCCTACGAGCAGTACTTC. As protein: CASSLRYSGTGAYEQYF. This chain connects TRBV27 to TRBJ2-7; 10 nucleotides agree with TRBD1. The CDR3 spans 17 residues. Germline V gives CDR1 MNHEY, CDR2 SMNVEV (reference sequence). V was clipped by 2 bases and J by 2 bases; unmatched bases: 9.

The V call is TRBV7-2, the J call TRBJ2-1; tentative D call: TRBD2 (5 bases). The germline V and J ends were trimmed by 1 base and 4 bases, with 17 bases remaining between them. Germline assignment: CDR1 SGHTA and CDR2 FQGNSA. The CDR3 contains 17 residues. CDR3 sequence: CASSLVVSYRGYNEQFF. CDR3 nucleotides: TGTGCCAGCAGCTTAGTCGTGAGCTACCGGGGTTACAATGAGCAGTTCTTC. Together with reference TRBV7-2 and TRBJ2-1, the CDR3 gives the full variable domain: GAGVSQSPSNKVTEKGKDVELRCDPISGHTALYWYRQSLGQGLEFLIYFQGNSAPDKSGLPSDRFSAERTGGSVSTLTIQRTQQEDSAVYLCASSLVVSYRGYNEQFFGPGTRLTVL.

The chain has TRBV19 and TRBJ2-7, with TRBD2 matching 8 bases. The CDR3 totals 13 residues. V was clipped by 9 bases and J by 4 bases; unmatched bases: 8. Germline V gene lookup returns CDR1 LNHDA and CDR2 SQIVND (reference sequence). This CDR3 is CASAGRGKYEQYF. CDR3 in DNA: TGTGCCAGCGCCGGGAGGGGGAAGTACGAGCAGTACTTC.

The chain joins TRBV19 to TRBJ1-3, with a tentative D call TRBD1 (6 bases). The CDR3 extends over 15 amino acids. The germline CDR1 and CDR2 sequences are LNHDA and SQIVND (reference sequence). Trimming took off 0 bases at V and 1 base at J, with 7 bases between the two ends. The CDR3 spells CASSIDRGSGNTIYF. CDR3 DNA: TGTGCCAGTAGTATAGATAGGGGGTCTGGAAACACCATATATTTT.

This rearrangement joins TRBV9 to TRBJ2-2; D might be TRBD2 (6 bases). Trimming took off 5 bases at V and 0 bases at J, with 14 bases between the two ends. The V gene's germline CDR1 is SGDLS and CDR2 YYNGEE. The CDR3 is 16 residues long. The CDR3 region has the DNA TGTGCCAGCAGTGCTATAGCGGAACCGAACACCGGGGAGCTGTTTTTT. Protein sequence: CASSAIAEPNTGELFF.

The chain is built from TRBV11-2 and TRBJ2-1; no firm D call. The germline V gene has CDR1 SGHAT and CDR2 FQNNGV. The CDR3 length is 15 residues. The ends were cut back, 0 bases at V and 7 bases at J, with 13 bases in the middle. CDR3 sequence reads: CASSLDTAPRNEQFF. The CDR3 bases are TGTGCCAGCAGCTTAGATACCGCCCCCCGGAATGAGCAGTTCTTC. Full variable domain (remainder filled in from reference TRBV11-2 and TRBJ2-1): EAGVAQSPRYKIIEKRQSVAFWCNPISGHATLYWYQQILGQGPKLLIQFQNNGVVDDSQLPKDRFSAERLKGVDSTLKIQPAKLEDSAVYLCASSLDTAPRNEQFFGPGTRLTVL.

The chain combines TRBV2 with TRBJ2-7, with 8 bases matching TRBD1. Trimming took 3 bases from V and 2 from J; bases not matched to a gene: 3. The CDR3 length is 14 residues. In germline, CDR1 is SNHLY, CDR2 FYNNEI. The CDR3 here is CASSELTGAYEQYF. CDR3 DNA: TGTGCCAGCAGTGAGCTGACAGGGGCCTACGAGCAGTACTTC. Complete variable domain (other parts from reference TRBV2 and TRBJ2-7): EPEVTQTPSHQVTQMGQEVILRCVPISNHLYFYWYRQILGQKVEFLVSFYNNEISEKSEIFDDQFSVERPDGSNFTLKIRSTKLEDSAMYFCASSELTGAYEQYFGPGTRLTVT.

The chain recombines TRBV19 with TRBJ1-2, with TRBD1 matching over 7 bases. The V and J ends lost 7 bases and 0 bases, in that order; junction bases with no gene match: 2. CDR3 length: 13 residues. The germline V gene encodes CDR1 LNHDA and CDR2 SQIVND (reference sequence). The CDR3 loop reads CASTTGPNYGYTF. In nucleotides, the CDR3 is TGTGCCAGTACGACAGGGCCTAACTATGGCTACACCTTC.

Details on this clone: Distinct nucleotide sequences in the sample also encode this CDR3. The genes are TRBV18 and TRBJ2-3; no clear D gene. Germline lookup yields CDR1 KGHSH and CDR2 LQKENI. The CDR3 covers 12 residues. Deletions cut 3 bases from V and 2 bases from J, with 3 bases between. CDR3 residues: CASSPYTDTQYF. As DNA, the CDR3 is TGTGCCAGCTCACCCTACACAGATACGCAGTATTTT.

V gene TRBV28 combines with J gene TRBJ1-2; possible D gene TRBD1, 5 bases. Trimming took 5 bases from V and 3 from J, leaving 10 bases between them. The CDR3 totals 13 residues. Germline CDR1 and CDR2: MDHEN and SYDVKM. CDR3 residues: CASSTPGDYGYTF. In DNA, the CDR3 is TGTGCCAGCAGTACCCCGGGGGACTATGGCTACACCTTC.

This clone showed up just a few times. The chain is built from TRBV18 and TRBJ1-1; the D gene is possibly TRBD1 (6 bases). Germline CDR1 KGHSH, CDR2 LQKENI. The CDR3 spans 17 residues. Trimming stripped 0 bases from V and 2 bases from J, with 16 bases between. This CDR3 reads CASSPPYGVQGNTEAFF. CDR3 coding DNA: TGTGCCAGCTCACCACCATACGGGGTACAGGGAAACACTGAAGCTTTCTTT.

The sample holds a few counts of this clone. The chain couples TRBV27 to TRBJ2-2; a possible D gene is TRBD1 (5 bases). Between the trimmed V and J ends, which lost 2 bases and 0 bases, there was a span of 10 bases. This CDR3 has 16 residues. Germline CDR1 and CDR2: MNHEY and SMNVEV (reference sequence). Written as DNA, the CDR3 is TGTGCCAGCAGTTTACGCAGGGATACGAACACCGGGGAGCTGTTTTTT. Translated: CASSLRRDTNTGELFF.

As DNA, the CDR3 is TGTGCCTGGGGGAGTGGGACTAGCCCTGGAGAGGGGCAGTTCTTC. It translates to CAWGSGTSPGEGQFF. The J gene is TRBJ2-1, the V gene TRBV30; 9 bases line up with TRBD2. CDR3 length: 15 residues. V shed 5 bases, J shed 12 bases, and the junction held 17 bases outside the gene matches. Per the germline V gene, CDR1 is GTSNPN and CDR2 is SVGIG (reference sequence).

Here the CDR3 reads CASSLEQGADTQYF. The CDR3 nucleotides are TGTGCCAGCAGCTTAGAACAGGGAGCAGATACGCAGTATTTT. This chain uses TRBV7-7 with TRBJ2-3; tentative D call: TRBD1 (6 bases). The germline V and J ends were trimmed by 1 base and 4 bases, with 9 bases remaining between them. Germline CDR1 SSHAT, CDR2 FNYEAQ (reference sequence). The length of the CDR3 is 14 residues.

The gene calls are TRBV6-1 and TRBJ2-1, with 11 positions matching TRBD2. Per germline, CDR1 MNHNS and CDR2 SASEGT. V shed 4 bases, J shed 8 bases, and the junction held 4 bases outside the gene matches. The CDR3 runs 14 residues. The CDR3 DNA is TGTGCCAGCAGTGTAGCGGGAGGGCCCTATGAGCAGTTCTTC. Translated, it gives CASSVAGGPYEQFF.

This clone was picked up one time. This chain joins TRBV30 and TRBJ1-2; 8 nucleotides align to TRBD1. CDR3 length: 17 residues. Per the germline V gene, CDR1 is GTSNPN and CDR2 is SVGIG (reference sequence). V was clipped by 0 bases and J by 6 bases; unmatched bases: 15. The CDR3 DNA reads as TGTGCCTGGAGTGTTTCTCATACGACAGGGGTGGTTAATGGCTACACCTTC. Translated: CAWSVSHTTGVVNGYTF.

The genes are TRBV7-3 and TRBJ2-7, with TRBD2 matching 10 bases. Per germline, CDR1 SGHTA and CDR2 FQGTGA. The CDR3 sequence is 15 residues long. The V segment lost 3 bases and the J segment 6 bases; nucleotides outside the gene matches: 8. This chain's CDR3 is CASSLKAGLATEQYF. DNA for the CDR3: TGTGCCAGCAGCTTGAAAGCGGGACTAGCGACCGAGCAGTACTTC. The variable domain in full, completed from reference TRBV7-3 and TRBJ2-7, reads GAGVSQTPSNKVTEKGKYVELRCDPISGHTALYWYRQSLGQGPEFLIYFQGTGAADDSGLPNDRFFAVRPEGSVSTLKIQRTERGDSAVYLCASSLKAGLATEQYFGPGTRLTVT.

The chain links TRBV6-5 to TRBJ2-2; 7 bases are a match to TRBD1. V was pared by 7 bases and J by 3 bases, with 5 bases of the junction left unmatched. Germline loops: CDR1 MNHEY, CDR2 SVGAGI. There are 14 residues in the CDR3. The CDR3 coding sequence is TGTGCCAGCATCGGGACAGTCCACACCGGGGAGCTGTTTTTT. Encoded protein: CASIGTVHTGELFF.

This clone was seen more than once but under ten times. This chain connects TRBV5-1 to TRBJ2-2; possible D gene TRBD1, 6 bases. The V gene lost 0 bases and the J gene lost 2 bases, with 14 bases spanning the gap. The CDR3 runs to 17 residues. The germline CDR1 and CDR2 sequences are SGHRS and YFSETQ. The CDR3 protein is CASSLAPPGQNTGELFF. CDR3 nucleotides: TGCGCCAGCAGCTTGGCTCCCCCGGGACAAAACACCGGGGAGCTGTTTTTT.

This clone came up a few times. The gene calls are TRBV19 and TRBJ2-6; 7 bases are a match to TRBD1. Germline loops: CDR1 LNHDA, CDR2 SQIVND (reference sequence). The J segment lost 0 bases and the V segment lost 3 bases, leaving 11 bases of the junction unmatched. This CDR3 is 19 amino acids long. The CDR3 is CASSIGRQGRTSGANVLTF. The CDR3 DNA is TGTGCCAGTAGTATTGGGCGACAGGGAAGGACCTCTGGGGCCAACGTCCTGACTTTC.

This clone was observed once. This rearrangement joins TRBV29-1 to TRBJ1-1; tentative D call: TRBD1 (5 bases). In germline, CDR1 is SQVTM, CDR2 ANQGSEA. The ends were cut back, 3 bases at V and 2 bases at J, with 13 bases in the middle. The CDR3 extends over 14 amino acids. The CDR3 sequence is CSVDRTGGNTEAFF. The CDR3 region has the DNA TGCAGCGTTGACCGCACGGGGGGAAACACTGAAGCTTTCTTT.

This chain connects TRBV25-1 to TRBJ2-3; 10 bases are shared with TRBD2. Germline CDR1 and CDR2: MGHDK and SYGVNS. This CDR3 region has 14 residues. The trim removed 3 bases at V and 3 bases at J, leaving 0 bases unmatched. The CDR3 region is CASSETSGTDTQYF. CDR3 DNA: TGTGCCAGCAGTGAGACTAGCGGGACAGATACGCAGTATTTT.